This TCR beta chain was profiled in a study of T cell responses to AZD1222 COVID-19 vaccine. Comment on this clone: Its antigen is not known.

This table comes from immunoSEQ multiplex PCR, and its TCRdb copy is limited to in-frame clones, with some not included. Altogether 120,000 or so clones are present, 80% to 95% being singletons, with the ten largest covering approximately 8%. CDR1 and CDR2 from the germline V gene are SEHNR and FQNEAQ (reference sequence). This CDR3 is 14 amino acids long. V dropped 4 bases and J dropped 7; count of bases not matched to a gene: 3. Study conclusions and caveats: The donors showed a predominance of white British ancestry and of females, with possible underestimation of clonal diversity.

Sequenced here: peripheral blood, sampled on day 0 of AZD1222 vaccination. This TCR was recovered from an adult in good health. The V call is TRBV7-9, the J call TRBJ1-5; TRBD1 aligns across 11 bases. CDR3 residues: CASSSGQGGQPQHF. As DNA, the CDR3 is TGTGCCAGCAGCTCGGGACAGGGGGGGCAGCCCCAGCATTTT.